Listed here is a single T cell receptor beta chain. Its target is not known. V dropped 6 bases and J dropped 0 bases, with 9 bases sitting between them. Germline CDR1 MNHEY, CDR2 SVGAGI. CDR3 size: 14 residues. The sample is drawn from a study of graft-versus-host responses after intestinal transplantation. Study-level background: Anti-thymocyte globulin induction was given to all recipients, followed by tacrolimus and steroids for around three years.

Generated by immunoSEQ multiplex PCR, the TCRdb table keeps only in-frame clones and is missing some. The data contain tens of thousands of clones, roughly 89% of them singletons. General study findings and limits: Recipient marrow held GvH clones, some first seen in ileum or blood.

Sequencing was performed on bone marrow, taken almost 750 days after intestinal transplantation. This sequence was found in a human patient who received an intestinal transplant, so some T cells may come from the graft donor. The chain joins TRBV6-5 to TRBJ2-1; tentatively, D is TRBD1 (5 bases). The CDR3 loop is CASRTEGSYNEQFF. The DNA of the CDR3 is TGTGCCAGCAGGACAGAAGGCTCCTACAATGAGCAGTTCTTC.